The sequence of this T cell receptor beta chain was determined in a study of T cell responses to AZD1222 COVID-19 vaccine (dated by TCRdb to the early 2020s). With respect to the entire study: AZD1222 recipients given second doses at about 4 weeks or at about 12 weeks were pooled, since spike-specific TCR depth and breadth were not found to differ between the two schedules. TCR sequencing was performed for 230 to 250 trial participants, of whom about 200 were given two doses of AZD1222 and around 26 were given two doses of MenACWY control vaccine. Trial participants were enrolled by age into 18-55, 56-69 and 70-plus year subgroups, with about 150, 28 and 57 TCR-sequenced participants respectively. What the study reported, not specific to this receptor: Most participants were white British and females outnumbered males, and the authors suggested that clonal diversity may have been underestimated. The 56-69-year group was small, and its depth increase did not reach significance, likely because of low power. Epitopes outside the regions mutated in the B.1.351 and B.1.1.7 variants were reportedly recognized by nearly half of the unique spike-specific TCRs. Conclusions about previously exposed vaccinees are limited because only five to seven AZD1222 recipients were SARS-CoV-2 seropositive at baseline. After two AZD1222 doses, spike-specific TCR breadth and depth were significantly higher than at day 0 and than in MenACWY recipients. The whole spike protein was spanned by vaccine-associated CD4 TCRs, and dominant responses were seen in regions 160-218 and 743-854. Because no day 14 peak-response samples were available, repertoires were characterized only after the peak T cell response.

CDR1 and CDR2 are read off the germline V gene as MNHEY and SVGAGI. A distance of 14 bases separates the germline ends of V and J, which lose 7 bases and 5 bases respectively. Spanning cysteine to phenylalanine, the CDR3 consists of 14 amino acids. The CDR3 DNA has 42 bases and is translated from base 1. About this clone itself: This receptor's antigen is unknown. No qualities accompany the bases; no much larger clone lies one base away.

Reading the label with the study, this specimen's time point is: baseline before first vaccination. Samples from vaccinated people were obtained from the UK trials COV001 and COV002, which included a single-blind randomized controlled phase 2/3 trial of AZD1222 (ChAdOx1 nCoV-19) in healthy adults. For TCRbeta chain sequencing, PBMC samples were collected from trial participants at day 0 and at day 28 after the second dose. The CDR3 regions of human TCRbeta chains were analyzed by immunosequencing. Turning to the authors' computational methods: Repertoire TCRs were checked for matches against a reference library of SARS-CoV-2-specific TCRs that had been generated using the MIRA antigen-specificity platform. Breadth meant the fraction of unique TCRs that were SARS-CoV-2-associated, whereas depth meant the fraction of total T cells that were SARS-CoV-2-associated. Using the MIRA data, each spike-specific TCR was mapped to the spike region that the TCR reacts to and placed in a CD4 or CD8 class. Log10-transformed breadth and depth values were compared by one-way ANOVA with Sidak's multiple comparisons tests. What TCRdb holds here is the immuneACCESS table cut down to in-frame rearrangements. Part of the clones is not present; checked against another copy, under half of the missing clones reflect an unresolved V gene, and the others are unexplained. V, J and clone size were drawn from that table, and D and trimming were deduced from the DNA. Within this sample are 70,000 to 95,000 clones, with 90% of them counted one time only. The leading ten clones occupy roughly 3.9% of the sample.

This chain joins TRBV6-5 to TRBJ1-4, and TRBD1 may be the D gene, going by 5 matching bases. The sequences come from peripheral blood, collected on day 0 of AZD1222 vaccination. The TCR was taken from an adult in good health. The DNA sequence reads TGTGCCAGCACCAAATCGGGGGTAAATGAAAAACTGTTTTTT. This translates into CASTKSGVNEKLFF.